This is a list of T cell receptor beta chains from one sample in a study of blood T cell repertoires in COVID-19. TCRdb's table, derived via immunoSEQ multiplex PCR, lists solely in-frame clones and lacks some. This table holds around 190,000 clones, less than 90% found once. Sequencing was performed on peripheral blood. The source of these receptors is a woman between 65 and 79 years old with COVID-19, enrolled during active disease. Both conserved end residues are part of each CDR3. Fields, in order: V gene, J gene, clone size, D gene, CDR3 protein, CDR3 DNA. D genes are given only for firm matches. A clone size is listed for some rows: how often the clone was seen (once, few, many), or a class if it is expanded.

V: TRBV30; J: TRBJ2-1; size: few; D: TRBD2; CDR3: CAWSVRLTSKVNEQFF; DNA: TGTGCCTGGAGTGTACGTCTGACTAGCAAGGTGAATGAGCAGTTCTTC
V: TRBV7-2; J: TRBJ2-1; size: .; D: TRBD2; CDR3: CASSLGTSGTYNEQFF; DNA: TGTGCCAGCAGCTTAGGCACTAGCGGGACCTACAATGAGCAGTTCTTC
V: TRBV19; J: TRBJ1-3; size: .; D: .; CDR3: CASSTDISSGNTIYF; DNA: TGTGCCAGTAGTACCGACATCAGCTCTGGAAACACCATATATTTT
V: TRBV7-9; J: TRBJ1-2; size: .; D: TRBD1; CDR3: CASSFDRGRRGHGYTF; DNA: TGTGCCAGCAGCTTCGACAGGGGGCGTCGGGGACATGGCTACACCTTC
V: TRBV2; J: TRBJ2-1; size: .; D: TRBD2; CDR3: CASSSGVSYNEQFF; DNA: TGTGCCAGCAGTAGCGGGGTCTCCTACAATGAGCAGTTCTTC
V: TRBV19; J: TRBJ2-2; size: .; D: .; CDR3: CASSFPGLNTGELFF; DNA: TGTGCCAGTAGTTTCCCGGGACTTAACACCGGGGAGCTGTTTTTT
V: TRBV28; J: TRBJ1-4; size: .; D: TRBD1; CDR3: CASSSRSFNRGLTNEKLFF; DNA: TGTGCCAGCAGTTCCAGATCGTTCAACAGGGGGTTAACTAATGAAAAACTGTTTTTT
V: TRBV11-3; J: TRBJ2-2; size: .; D: .; CDR3: CASTSTGELFF; DNA: TGTGCCAGCACCTCCACCGGGGAGCTGTTTTTT
V: TRBV5-3; J: TRBJ1-5; size: .; D: TRBD1; CDR3: CARSYDRAINQPQHF; DNA: TGTGCCAGAAGCTACGACAGGGCTATCAATCAGCCCCAGCATTTT
V: TRBV9; J: TRBJ2-3; size: .; D: TRBD2; CDR3: CASSVGLADNTDTQYF; DNA: TGTGCCAGCAGCGTCGGACTAGCGGATAACACAGATACGCAGTATTTT
V: TRBV18; J: TRBJ2-5; size: .; D: .; CDR3: CASSPSGQETQYF; DNA: TGTGCCAGCTCACCATCAGGGCAAGAGACCCAGTACTTC
V: TRBV5-4; J: TRBJ1-6; size: .; D: .; CDR3: CASSLGVTSGSSPLHF; DNA: TGTGCCAGCAGCTTGGGGGTAACTTCGGGGAGTTCACCCCTCCACTTT
V: TRBV27; J: TRBJ1-2; size: .; D: TRBD1; CDR3: CASSRDRVGYGYTF; DNA: TGTGCCAGCAGCCGGGACAGGGTTGGCTATGGCTACACCTTC
V: TRBV29-1; J: TRBJ1-4; size: .; D: TRBD1; CDR3: CSAGQGNEKLFF; DNA: TGCAGCGCGGGACAGGGTAATGAAAAACTGTTTTTT
V: TRBV28; J: TRBJ1-2; size: .; D: .; CDR3: CASSDAIQESGYTF; DNA: TGTGCCAGCAGTGATGCTATACAGGAATCTGGCTACACCTTC
V: TRBV4-3; J: TRBJ2-3; size: .; D: .; CDR3: CASSQDFSGTDTQYF; DNA: TGCGCCAGCAGCCAAGATTTTAGCGGCACAGATACGCAGTATTTT
V: TRBV11-2; J: TRBJ2-5; size: .; D: TRBD2; CDR3: CASSSESGGGWETQYF; DNA: TGTGCCAGCAGCTCCGAGAGCGGGGGTGGTTGGGAGACCCAGTACTTC
V: TRBV7-9; J: TRBJ1-1; size: few; D: .; CDR3: CASSPTTGLNTEAFF; DNA: TGTGCCAGCAGCCCGACGACAGGCCTTAACACTGAAGCTTTCTTT
V: TRBV19; J: TRBJ1-3; size: .; D: .; CDR3: CASRTGRAGNTIYF; DNA: TGTGCCAGTAGAACAGGCCGCGCCGGAAACACCATATATTTT
V: TRBV2; J: TRBJ1-5; size: .; D: .; CDR3: CASSAESTGQPQHF; DNA: TGTGCCAGCAGTGCGGAGTCGACAGGTCAGCCCCAGCATTTT
V: TRBV7-9; J: TRBJ2-7; size: .; D: .; CDR3: CASSSTNYEQYF; DNA: TGTGCCAGCAGCTCCACAAACTACGAGCAGTACTTC
V: TRBV5-4; J: TRBJ2-3; size: .; D: .; CDR3: CASSSGTLTDTQYF; DNA: TGTGCCAGCAGCTCCGGGACTCTCACAGATACGCAGTATTTT
V: TRBV9; J: TRBJ2-7; size: .; D: TRBD1; CDR3: CASSATGQGVVEYF; DNA: TGTGCCAGCAGCGCCACGGGACAGGGGGTTGTCGAGTACTTC